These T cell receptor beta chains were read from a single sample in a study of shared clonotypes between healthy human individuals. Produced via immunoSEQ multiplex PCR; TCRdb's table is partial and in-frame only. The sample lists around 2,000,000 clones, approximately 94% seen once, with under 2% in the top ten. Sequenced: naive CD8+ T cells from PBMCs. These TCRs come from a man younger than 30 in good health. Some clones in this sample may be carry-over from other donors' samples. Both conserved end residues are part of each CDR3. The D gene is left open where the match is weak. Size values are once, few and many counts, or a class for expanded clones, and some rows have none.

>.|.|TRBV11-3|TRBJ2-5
TGTGCCAGCAGCGAACAGGGACCGGACAGTGGGGTGAAAGAGACCCAGTACTTC
CASSEQGPDSGVKETQYF
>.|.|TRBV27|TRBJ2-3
TGTGCCAGCAGTTACCGGGGCACAGATACGCAGTATTTT
CASSYRGTDTQYF
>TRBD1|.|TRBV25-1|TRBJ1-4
TGTGCCAGCAGTGACCCGACAGGGCGGGGAGGACTGTTTTTT
CASSDPTGRGGLFF
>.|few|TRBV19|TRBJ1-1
TGTGCCAGTAGTATAACTGGAACTGAAGCTTTCTTT
CASSITGTEAFF
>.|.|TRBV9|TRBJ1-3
TGTGCCAGCAGCATCGGCTCAGCTGGTTCTGGAAACACCATATATTTT
CASSIGSAGSGNTIYF
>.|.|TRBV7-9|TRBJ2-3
TGTGCCAGCAGCTCGGCCGGGGTTTTTAGTGCAGATACGCAGTATTTT
CASSSAGVFSADTQYF
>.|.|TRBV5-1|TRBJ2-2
TGCGCCAGCAGCTTCCGTGCCCCTACCACCGGGGAGCTGTTTTTT
CASSFRAPTTGELFF
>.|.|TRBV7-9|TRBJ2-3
TGTGCCAGTTCGAAAACTAGCACAGATACGCAGTATTTT
CASSKTSTDTQYF
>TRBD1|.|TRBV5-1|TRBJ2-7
TGCGCCAGCAGCGGTGAACAGGGGGCTGTGGACGAGCAGTACTTC
CASSGEQGAVDEQYF
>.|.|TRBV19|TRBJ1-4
TGTGCCAGTAGTATAACGGCAGGCTTTAATGAAAAACTGTTTTTT
CASSITAGFNEKLFF
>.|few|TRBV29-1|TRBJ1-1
TGCAGCATTCAACAGGGTCTGAACACTGAAGCTTTCTTT
CSIQQGLNTEAFF
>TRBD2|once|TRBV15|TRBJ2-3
TGTGCCACCGTCCGGGCTAGCGGACAAACATTCACGTTAACAGATACGCAGTATTTT
CATVRASGQTFTLTDTQYF
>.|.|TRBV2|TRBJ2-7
TGTGCCAGCAGTGAAGCGCTCTACGAGCAGTACTTC
CASSEALYEQYF
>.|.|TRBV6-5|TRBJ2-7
TGTGCCAGCAGTTATGACAGTAAAGAGCAGTACTTC
CASSYDSKEQYF
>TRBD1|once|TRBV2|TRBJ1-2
TGTGCCAGCAAACAGGGGAGTCGTTCGTATGGCTACACCTTC
CASKQGSRSYGYTF
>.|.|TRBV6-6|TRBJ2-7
TGTGCCAGCACCCCACCTTATCCGGCCCACGAGCAGTACTTC
CASTPPYPAHEQYF
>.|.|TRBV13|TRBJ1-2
TGTGCCAGCAGCTTATCGGGCACTAACTATGGCTACACCTTC
CASSLSGTNYGYTF
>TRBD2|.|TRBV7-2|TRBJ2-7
TGTGCCAGCAGCTTAGACGCGGGAGGGCCTCGGGAGCAGTACTTC
CASSLDAGGPREQYF
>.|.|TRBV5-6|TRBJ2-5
TGTGCCAGCACCTCAGACGGACTCACTATCCCAGAGACCCAGTACTTC
CASTSDGLTIPETQYF
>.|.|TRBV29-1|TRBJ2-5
TGCAGCGTTTACCCAGCGTACCAAGAGACCCAGTACTTC
CSVYPAYQETQYF
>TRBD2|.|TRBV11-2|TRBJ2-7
TGTGCCAGCAGCTTAGCGGGCGGGGGAAACGAGCAGTACTTC
CASSLAGGGNEQYF
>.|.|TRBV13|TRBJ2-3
TGTGCCAGCAGCTGGGGAGGACAGAATACGCAGTATTTT
CASSWGGQNTQYF
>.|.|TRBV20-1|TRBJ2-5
TGCAGTGCTAGGGAGACCCAGTACTTC
CSARETQYF
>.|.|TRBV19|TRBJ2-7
TGTGCCAGTAGTATAGCCCTAAAGGGGCTCTACGAGCAGTACTTC
CASSIALKGLYEQYF
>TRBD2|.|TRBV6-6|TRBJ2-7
TGTGCCAGCAGCCACGCCTTATTGAGGGAGGGCTACGAGCAGTACTTC
CASSHALLREGYEQYF
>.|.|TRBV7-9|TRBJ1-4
TGTGCCAGCAGCTCCCAGGGCTCCTTGGGTGAAAAACTGTTTTTT
CASSSQGSLGEKLFF
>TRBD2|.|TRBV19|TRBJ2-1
TGTGCCAGTAGTATGACTAGCTATCCCTCCAATGAGCAGTTCTTC
CASSMTSYPSNEQFF
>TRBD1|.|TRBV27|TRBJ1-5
TGTGCCAGCAGTGGGAGGGGGCCGCAGCCCCAGCATTTT
CASSGRGPQPQHF
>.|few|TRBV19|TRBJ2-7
TGTGCCAGTAGTGAAAACCCCGTTACCGGCGAGCAGTACTTC
CASSENPVTGEQYF
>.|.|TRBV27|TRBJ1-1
TGTGCCAGCAGTTCTCCCTTCCAGATGAACACTGAAGCTTTCTTT
CASSSPFQMNTEAFF
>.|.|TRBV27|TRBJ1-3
TGTGCCAGCAGCCCCCTTCATAACTGGGACACCATATATTTT
CASSPLHNWDTIYF
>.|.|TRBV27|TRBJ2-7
TGTGCCAGCAACAAACTACGGGATAGCTCCTACGAGCAGTACTTC
CASNKLRDSSYEQYF
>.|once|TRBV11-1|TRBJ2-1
TGTGCCAGCAGCCCCGACTCCACTGTCACAATCTCCTACAATGAGCAGTTCTTC
CASSPDSTVTISYNEQFF
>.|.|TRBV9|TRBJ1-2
TGTGCCAGCAGCGCCTCCCGCGGACCGAGCTACTATGGCTACACCTTC
CASSASRGPSYYGYTF
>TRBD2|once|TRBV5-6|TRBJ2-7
TGTGCCAGCAGCTGGGGAGGCAGGGAGGGCTCCTACGAGCAGTACTTC
CASSWGGREGSYEQYF
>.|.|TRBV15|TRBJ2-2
TGTGCCACCAGAGGGGGCACCGGGGAGCTGTTTTTT
CATRGGTGELFF